Each of the 8 T cell receptor beta chains below was sequenced from the same sample in a study of quantifying T cell responses using KT2 cells. Study as a whole: TCR alpha and beta constant-region primers primed reverse transcription of RNA.

An oligo carrying a UMI was ligated to the cDNA 3' end. An equimolar mix of RC1.1 and RC1.2 primed the beta chain across TRBC1 and TRBC2. Via MiXCR, TCRdb re-called the UMI-ligation and nested PCR reads, giving one row per CDR3 protein. The table shows tens of thousands of distinct CDR3 sequences, with approximately 6.8% occurring only once. Specimen: PBMCs spiked with cells of the T cell clone KT2. Receptors were obtained from a human donor.

This clonotype occurred many times. This chain joins TRBV7-2 and TRBJ1-5; 8 bases match TRBD1. CDR1 and CDR2 (germline): SGHTA, FQGNSA. The CDR3 runs to 15 residues. After removal of 5 bases from V and 6 bases from J, the junction contained 9 bases not matched to a gene. Here the CDR3 DNA reads TGTGCCAGCAGCCCGGGACAGGTTAGAAGTCAGCCCCAGCATTTT. Residues: CASSPGQVRSQPQHF.

The rearrangement links TRBV7-3 to TRBJ1-1; no definite D call. V lost 1 base and J lost 8, with 11 bases in between. The CDR3 sequence is 13 residues long. Germline V gives CDR1 SGHTA, CDR2 FQGTGA. As DNA, the CDR3 is TGTGCCAGCAGCTTAAGCCCATATGGGGAAGCTTTCTTT. Amino acids: CASSLSPYGEAFF.

The chain is built from TRBV7-8 and TRBJ2-5, with TRBD2 matching over 8 bases. The CDR3 consists of 15 residues. Germline CDR1 and CDR2: SGHVS and FQNEAQ. V shed 5 bases and J 5 bases; nucleotides not matched to a gene: 10. The CDR3 reads CASSRSGLAGETQYF. For the CDR3, the DNA is TGTGCCAGCAGCCGCTCCGGACTAGCAGGGGAGACCCAGTACTTC.

This chain connects TRBV11-1 to TRBJ2-5; 8 bases agree with TRBD2. The CDR3 has 18 amino acids. V lost 5 bases and J lost 4; bases outside the gene matches: 18. Looked up from germline, CDR1 is SGHAT and CDR2 is FQDESV (reference sequence). The CDR3 sequence: CASSKPGLVGVARETQYF. The CDR3, as DNA: TGTGCCAGCAGCAAGCCGGGACTAGTGGGAGTCGCCCGAGAGACCCAGTACTTC.

This clonotype was seen a handful of times. This chain uses TRBV4-2 with TRBJ2-7; 10 positions match TRBD2. This CDR3 has 18 amino acids. The germline CDR1 and CDR2 sequences are LGHNA and YNFKEQ. J lost 1 base, V lost 10 bases, and 19 bases had no gene match. CDR3 loop: CATSPAQLAGEGSYEQYF. The CDR3 nucleotides are TGTGCCACCTCTCCTGCCCAGCTAGCGGGAGAGGGGTCCTACGAGCAGTACTTC.

The CDR3 loop reads CASSPNVGGDGYTF. CDR3 DNA: TGTGCCAGCAGCCCAAATGTGGGGGGCGATGGCTACACCTTC. The chain combines TRBV6-5 with TRBJ1-2; possible D gene TRBD1, 6 bases. Trimming removed 6 bases at V and 6 bases at J, with 17 bases between. Germline CDR1 is MNHEY and CDR2 is SVGAGI. The CDR3 sequence is 14 residues long.

This clonotype was recorded many times. The V and J genes are TRBV2 and TRBJ1-2; D possibly corresponds to TRBD1 (5 bases). The V end was cut by 1 base, the J end by 3 bases, with 18 bases between. Germline values: CDR1 SNHLY, CDR2 FYNNEI. This CDR3 contains 17 residues. The CDR3 is CASSEVGQSLGDYGYTF. As DNA, the CDR3 is TGTGCCAGCAGTGAAGTAGGGCAGTCCCTGGGGGACTATGGCTACACCTTC.

The gene calls are TRBV20-1 and TRBJ2-7; the D gene is possibly TRBD2 (5 bases). Trimming took 0 bases from V and 4 from J, leaving 13 bases between them. The length of the CDR3 is 14 residues. Germline V gene data show CDR1 as DFQATT and CDR2 as SNEGSKA (reference sequence). For the CDR3, the DNA is TGCAGTGCTAGAGACGTAGCGCGTAGTTACGAGCAGTACTTC. Translating gives CSARDVARSYEQYF.